This T cell receptor beta chain was captured by sequencing in a study of cytomegalovirus exposure and HLA in healthy donors. General observations from the study: In a later analysis, TCR beta V- and J-gene trimming was associated with a missense DCLRE1C variant.

Regarding this clone: As yet, its antigen is unknown.

The V gene lost 6 bases and the J gene lost 0 bases, with 11 bases spanning the gap. The germline gives CDR1 LNHDA, CDR2 SQIVND (reference sequence). The CDR3 contains 14 residues. Samples came from healthy bone marrow donors. It was with 60 Vbeta and 13 Jbeta primers that the PCR ran. In the authors' methods: Tens of millions of unique TCR beta chains, 9 million to 11 million shared, were counted in a later analysis. Clones were sequenced by immunoSEQ multiplex PCR, and TCRdb holds only the in-frame ones, with some missing. V and J calls and clone size are as listed in that table; D and trimming were resolved from the DNA. The sample lists under 150,000 clones; around 77% were seen once.

The clonotype originates from a woman aged 50 to 60 in good health and CMV-seronegative. The chain joins TRBV19 to TRBJ1-1; maybe TRBD1 (5 bases). The sample comprised PBMCs. Here the CDR3 reads CASRAGGVNTEAFF. In nucleotides, the CDR3 is TGTGCCAGTAGGGCGGGAGGGGTGAACACTGAAGCTTTCTTT.